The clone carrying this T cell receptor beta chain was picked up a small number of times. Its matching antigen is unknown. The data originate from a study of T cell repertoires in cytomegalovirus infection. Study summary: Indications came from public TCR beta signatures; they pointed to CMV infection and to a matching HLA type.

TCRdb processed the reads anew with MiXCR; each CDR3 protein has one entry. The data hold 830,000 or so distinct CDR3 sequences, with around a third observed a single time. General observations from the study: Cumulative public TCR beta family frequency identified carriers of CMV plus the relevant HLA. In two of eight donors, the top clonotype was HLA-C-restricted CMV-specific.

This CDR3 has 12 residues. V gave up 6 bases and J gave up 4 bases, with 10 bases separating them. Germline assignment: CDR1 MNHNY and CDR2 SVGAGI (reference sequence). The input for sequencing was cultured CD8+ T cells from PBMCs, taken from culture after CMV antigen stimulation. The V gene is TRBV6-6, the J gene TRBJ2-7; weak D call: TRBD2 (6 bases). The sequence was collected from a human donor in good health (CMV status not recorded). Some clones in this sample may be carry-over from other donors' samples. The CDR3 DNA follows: TGTGCCAGCAGCACTAGCATTTACGAGCAGTACGTC. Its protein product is CASSTSIYEQYV.